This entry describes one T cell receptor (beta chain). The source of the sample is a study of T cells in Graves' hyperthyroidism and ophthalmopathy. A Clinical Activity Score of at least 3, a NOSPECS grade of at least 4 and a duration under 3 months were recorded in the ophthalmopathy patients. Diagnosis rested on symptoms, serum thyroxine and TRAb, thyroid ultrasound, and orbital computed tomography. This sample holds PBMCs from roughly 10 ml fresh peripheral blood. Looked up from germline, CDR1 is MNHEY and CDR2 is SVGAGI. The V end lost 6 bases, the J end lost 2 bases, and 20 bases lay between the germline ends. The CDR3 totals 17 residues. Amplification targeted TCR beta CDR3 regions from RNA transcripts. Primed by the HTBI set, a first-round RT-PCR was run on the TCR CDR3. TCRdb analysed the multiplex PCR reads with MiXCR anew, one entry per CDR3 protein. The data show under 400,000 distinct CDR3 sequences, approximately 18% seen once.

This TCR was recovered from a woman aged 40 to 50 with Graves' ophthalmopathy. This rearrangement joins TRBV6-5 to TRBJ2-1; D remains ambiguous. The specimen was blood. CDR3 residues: CASRYKKSGLTYNEQFF. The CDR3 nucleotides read TGTGCCAGCAGATATAAAAAGTCAGGCCTAACCTACAATGAGCAGTTCTTC.